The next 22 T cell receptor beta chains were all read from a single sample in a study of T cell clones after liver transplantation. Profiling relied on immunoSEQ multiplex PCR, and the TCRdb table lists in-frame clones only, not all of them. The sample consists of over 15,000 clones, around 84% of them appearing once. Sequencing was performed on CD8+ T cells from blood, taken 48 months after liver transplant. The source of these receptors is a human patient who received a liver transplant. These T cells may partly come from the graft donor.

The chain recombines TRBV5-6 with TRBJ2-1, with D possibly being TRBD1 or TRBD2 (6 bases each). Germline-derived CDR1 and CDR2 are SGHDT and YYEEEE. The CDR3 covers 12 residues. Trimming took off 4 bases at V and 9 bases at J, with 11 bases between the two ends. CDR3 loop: CASSRGGGEQFF. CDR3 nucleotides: TGTGCCAGCAGCCGAGGAGGGGGTGAGCAGTTCTTC.

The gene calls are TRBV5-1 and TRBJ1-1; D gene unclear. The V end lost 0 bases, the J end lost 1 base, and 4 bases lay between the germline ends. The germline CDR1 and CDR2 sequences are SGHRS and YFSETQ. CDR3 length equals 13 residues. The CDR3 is CASSLGPNTEAFF. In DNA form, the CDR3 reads TGCGCCAGCAGCTTGGGGCCGAACACTGAAGCTTTCTTT.

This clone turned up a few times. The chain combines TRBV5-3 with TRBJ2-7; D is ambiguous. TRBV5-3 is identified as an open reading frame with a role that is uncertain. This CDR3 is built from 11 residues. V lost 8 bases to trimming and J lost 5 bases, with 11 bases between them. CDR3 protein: CASTTGNEQYF. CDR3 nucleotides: TGTGCCAGCACTACGGGCAACGAGCAGTACTTC.

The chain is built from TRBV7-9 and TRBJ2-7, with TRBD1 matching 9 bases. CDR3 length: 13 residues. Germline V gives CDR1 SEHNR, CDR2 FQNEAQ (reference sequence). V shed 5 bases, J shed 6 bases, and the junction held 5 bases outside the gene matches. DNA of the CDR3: TGTGCCAGCAGCAGAAGGGACAGGGCCGAGCAGTACTTC. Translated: CASSRRDRAEQYF.

The CDR3 loop reads CASSDRVGNEQFF. In nucleotides, the CDR3 is TGTGCCAGCAGCGACAGGGTGGGCAATGAGCAGTTCTTC. The chain employs TRBV7-3 and TRBJ2-1; 7 positions match TRBD1. This CDR3 region has 13 residues. Germline CDR1 and CDR2: SGHTA and FQGTGA. With V trimmed by 5 bases and J by 6 bases, 4 bases remained unmatched. Looking up the rest from reference TRBV7-3 and TRBJ2-1 gives the full variable domain: GAGVSQTPSNKVTEKGKYVELRCDPISGHTALYWYRQSLGQGPEFLIYFQGTGAADDSGLPNDRFFAVRPEGSVSTLKIQRTERGDSAVYLCASSDRVGNEQFFGPGTRLTVL.

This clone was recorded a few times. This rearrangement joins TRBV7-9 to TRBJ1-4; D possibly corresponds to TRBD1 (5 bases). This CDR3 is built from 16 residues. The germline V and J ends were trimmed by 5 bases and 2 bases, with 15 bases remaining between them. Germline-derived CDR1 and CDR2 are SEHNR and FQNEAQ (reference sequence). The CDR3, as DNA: TGTGCCAGCAGCGACAATAGAGGGGAGACTAATGAAAAACTGTTTTTT. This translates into CASSDNRGETNEKLFF.

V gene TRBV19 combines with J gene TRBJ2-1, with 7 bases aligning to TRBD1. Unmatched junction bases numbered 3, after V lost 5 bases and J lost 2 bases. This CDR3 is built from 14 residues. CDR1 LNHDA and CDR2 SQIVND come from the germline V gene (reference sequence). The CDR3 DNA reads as TGTGCCAGTAGTCCCGGGACAGCCTACAATGAGCAGTTCTTC. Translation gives CASSPGTAYNEQFF. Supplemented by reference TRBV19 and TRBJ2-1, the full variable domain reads DGGITQSPKYLFRKEGQNVTLSCEQNLNHDAMYWYRQDPGQGLRLIYYSQIVNDFQKGDIAEGYSVSREKKESFPLTVTSAQKNPTAFYLCASSPGTAYNEQFFGPGTRLTVL.

In DNA form, the CDR3 reads TGCGCCAGCAGCCATCTTGGGACTAGCGCCTACACAGATACGCAGTATTTT. This translates into CASSHLGTSAYTDTQYF. This rearrangement joins TRBV4-1 to TRBJ2-3; 10 positions agree with TRBD2. The CDR3 totals 17 residues. Per germline, CDR1 MGHRA and CDR2 YSYEKL. V dropped 3 bases and J dropped 2; count of bases not matched to a gene: 8.

The CDR3 reads CASSVQPRLDTDTQYF. CDR3 DNA: TGTGCCAGCAGCGTACAGCCAAGACTAGATACAGATACGCAGTATTTT. The chain employs TRBV2 and TRBJ2-3; a weak D match, TRBD2 (6 bases). V was clipped by 6 bases and J by 3 bases, with 19 bases between them. The length of the CDR3 is 16 residues. Germline V gene data show CDR1 as SNHLY and CDR2 as FYNNEI. Full variable domain (outside the CDR3, taken from reference TRBV2 and TRBJ2-3): EPEVTQTPSHQVTQMGQEVILRCVPISNHLYFYWYRQILGQKVEFLVSFYNNEISEKSEIFDDQFSVERPDGSNFTLKIRSTKLEDSAMYFCASSVQPRLDTDTQYFGPGTRLTVL.

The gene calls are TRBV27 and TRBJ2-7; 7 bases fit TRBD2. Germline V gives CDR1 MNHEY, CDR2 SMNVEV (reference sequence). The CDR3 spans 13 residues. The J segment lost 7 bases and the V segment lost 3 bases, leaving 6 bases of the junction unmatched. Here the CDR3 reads CASSFASGDEQYF. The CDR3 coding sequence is TGTGCCAGCAGTTTCGCTAGCGGCGATGAGCAGTACTTC.

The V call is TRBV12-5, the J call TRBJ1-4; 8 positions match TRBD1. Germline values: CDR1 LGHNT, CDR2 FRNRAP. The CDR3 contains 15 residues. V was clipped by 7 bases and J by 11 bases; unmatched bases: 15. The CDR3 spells CASATGGRETQKLFF. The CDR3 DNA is TGTGCTAGTGCCACAGGGGGGAGAGAAACTCAGAAACTGTTTTTT. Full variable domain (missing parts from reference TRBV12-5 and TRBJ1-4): DARVTQTPRHKVTEMGQEVTMRCQPILGHNTVFWYRQTMMQGLELLAYFRNRAPLDDSGMPKDRFSAEMPDATLATLKIQPSEPRDSAVYFCASATGGRETQKLFFGSGTQLSVL.

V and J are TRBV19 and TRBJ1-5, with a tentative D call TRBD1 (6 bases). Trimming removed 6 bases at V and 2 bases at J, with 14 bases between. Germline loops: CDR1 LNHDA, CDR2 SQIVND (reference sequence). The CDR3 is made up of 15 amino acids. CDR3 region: CASRPGALGNQPQHF. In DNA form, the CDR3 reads TGTGCCAGTAGACCGGGGGCGTTGGGCAATCAGCCCCAGCATTTT.

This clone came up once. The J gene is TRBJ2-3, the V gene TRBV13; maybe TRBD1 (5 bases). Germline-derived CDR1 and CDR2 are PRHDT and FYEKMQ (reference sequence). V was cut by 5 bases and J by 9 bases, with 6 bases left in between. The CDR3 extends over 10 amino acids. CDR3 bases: TGTGCCAGCAGCCGACAGACGCAGTATTTT. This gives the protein CASSRQTQYF.

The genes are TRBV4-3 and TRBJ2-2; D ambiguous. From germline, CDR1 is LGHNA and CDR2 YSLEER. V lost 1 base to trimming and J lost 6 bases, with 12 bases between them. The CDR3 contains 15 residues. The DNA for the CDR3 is TGCGCCAGCAGCCAAGTTTTAGCAGGATCCGGGGAGCTGTTTTTT. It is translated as CASSQVLAGSGELFF.

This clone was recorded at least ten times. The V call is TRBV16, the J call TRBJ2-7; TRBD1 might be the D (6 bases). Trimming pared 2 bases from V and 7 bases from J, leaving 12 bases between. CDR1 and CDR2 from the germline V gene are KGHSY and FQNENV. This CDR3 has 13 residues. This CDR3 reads CASSQEGVGEQYF. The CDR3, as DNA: TGTGCCAGCAGCCAAGAGGGGGTCGGTGAGCAGTACTTC. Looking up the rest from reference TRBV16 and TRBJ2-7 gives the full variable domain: GEEVAQTPKHLVRGEGQKAKLYCAPIKGHSYVFWYQQVLKNEFKFLISFQNENVFDETGMPKERFSAKCLPNSPCSLEIQATKLEDSAVYFCASSQEGVGEQYFGPGTRLTVT.

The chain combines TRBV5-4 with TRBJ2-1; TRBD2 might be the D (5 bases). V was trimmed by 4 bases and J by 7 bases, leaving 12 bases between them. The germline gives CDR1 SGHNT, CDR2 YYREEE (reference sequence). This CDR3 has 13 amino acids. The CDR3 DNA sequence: TGTGCCAGCAGCCAACCGGGGAATAATGAGCAGTTCTTC. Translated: CASSQPGNNEQFF.

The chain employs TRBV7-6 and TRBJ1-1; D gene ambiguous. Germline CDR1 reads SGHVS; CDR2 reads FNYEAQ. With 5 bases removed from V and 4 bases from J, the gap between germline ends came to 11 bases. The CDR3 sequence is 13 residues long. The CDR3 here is CASSPPRSTEAFF. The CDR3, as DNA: TGTGCCAGCAGCCCGCCGAGGTCCACTGAAGCTTTCTTT.

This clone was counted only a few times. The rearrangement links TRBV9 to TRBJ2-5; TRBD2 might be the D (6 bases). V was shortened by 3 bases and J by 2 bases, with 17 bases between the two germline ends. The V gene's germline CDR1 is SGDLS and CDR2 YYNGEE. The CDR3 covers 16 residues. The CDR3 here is CASSAAMGLQQETQYF. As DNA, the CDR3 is TGTGCCAGCAGCGCTGCCATGGGACTCCAGCAAGAGACCCAGTACTTC.

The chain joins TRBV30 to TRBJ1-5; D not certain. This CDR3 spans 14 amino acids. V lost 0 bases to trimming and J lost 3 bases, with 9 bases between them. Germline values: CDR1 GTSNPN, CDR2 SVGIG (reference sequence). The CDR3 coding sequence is TGTGCCTGGAGTGTAGACGGCAACAATCAGCCCCAGCATTTT. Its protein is CAWSVDGNNQPQHF. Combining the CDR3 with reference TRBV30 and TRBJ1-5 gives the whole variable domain SQTIHQWPATLVQPVGSPLSLECTVEGTSNPNLYWYRQAAGRGLQLLFYSVGIGQISSEVPQNLSASRPQDRQFILSSKKLLLSDSGFYLCAWSVDGNNQPQHFGDGTRLSIL.

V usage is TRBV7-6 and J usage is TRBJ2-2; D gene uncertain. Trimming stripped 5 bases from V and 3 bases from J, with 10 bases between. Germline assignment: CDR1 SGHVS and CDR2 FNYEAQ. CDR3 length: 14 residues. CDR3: CASSIVGDTGELFF. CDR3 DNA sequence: TGTGCCAGCAGCATCGTTGGAGACACCGGGGAGCTGTTTTTT.

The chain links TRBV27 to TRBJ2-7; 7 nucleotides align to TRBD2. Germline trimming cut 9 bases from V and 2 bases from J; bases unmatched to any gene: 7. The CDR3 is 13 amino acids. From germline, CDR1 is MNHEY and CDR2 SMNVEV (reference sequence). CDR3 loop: CASRGGGTYEQYF. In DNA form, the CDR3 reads TGTGCCAGTAGGGGCGGGGGAACCTACGAGCAGTACTTC.

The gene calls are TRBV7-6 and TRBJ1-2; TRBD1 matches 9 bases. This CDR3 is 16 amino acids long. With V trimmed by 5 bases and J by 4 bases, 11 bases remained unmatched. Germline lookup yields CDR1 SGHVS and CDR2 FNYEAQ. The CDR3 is CASSDNPTGGIYGYTF. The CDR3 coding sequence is TGTGCCAGCAGCGATAACCCGACAGGGGGGATCTATGGCTACACCTTC.